This entry lists 21 T cell receptor beta chains sequenced from one sample in a study of T-cell memory formation after mild COVID-19. TCRdb reanalysed the 5' RACE reads using MiXCR and keeps one entry per CDR3 protein. The data contain about 400,000 distinct CDR3 sequences, 15% to 20% of them seen just once; the ten biggest clones take up about a fifth. What was sequenced was PBMCs or a T cell subset sorted from them (not recorded which). The receptors come from a man in his late teens or twenties who had mild COVID-19 (a few samples of this study predate the infection). Cell type and time point are not known.

This clonotype was recorded at least ten times. CDR3 sequence reads: CASSLVGGAPDTQYF. The CDR3 DNA sequence: TGTGCCAGCAGCTTAGTTGGCGGGGCCCCAGATACGCAGTATTTT. J is TRBJ2-3 and V is TRBV7-9, with TRBD2 as a possible D gene (6 bases). With 1 base removed from V and 4 bases from J, the gap between germline ends came to 12 bases. The germline V gene encodes CDR1 SEHNR and CDR2 FQNEAQ (reference sequence). CDR3 length equals 15 residues.

The chain links TRBV4-1 to TRBJ2-2, with D hard to call. The CDR3 loop spans 13 amino acids. Germline-derived CDR1 and CDR2 are MGHRA and YSYEKL. The V gene lost 0 bases and the J gene lost 6 bases, with 5 bases spanning the gap. The CDR3 DNA is TGCGCCAGCAGCCAAGACGCCGCCGGGGAGCTGTTTTTT. This gives the protein CASSQDAAGELFF.

This clonotype was observed a few times. V and J are TRBV7-6 and TRBJ2-1, with 10 nucleotides matching TRBD2. The germline CDR1 and CDR2 sequences are SGHVS and FNYEAQ. V shed 1 base, J shed 5 bases, and the junction held 11 bases outside the gene matches. The CDR3 has 18 residues. The CDR3: CASSLVLSSGGLDNEQFF. The CDR3 DNA is TGTGCCAGCAGCTTAGTGTTGTCTAGCGGGGGATTAGACAATGAGCAGTTCTTC.

This clonotype was seen only once. The chain couples TRBV20-1 to TRBJ1-2; tentative D call: TRBD1 (6 bases). V was pared by 1 base and J by 7 bases, with 13 bases between. Germline V gene lookup returns CDR1 DFQATT and CDR2 SNEGSKA (reference sequence). This CDR3 has 13 residues. The CDR3 is CSARVPGAVGYTF. Here the CDR3 DNA reads TGCAGTGCTAGAGTGCCAGGGGCGGTTGGCTACACCTTC.

A few counts support this clonotype. The chain joins TRBV6-2 or TRBV6-3 to TRBJ2-1; 8 bases line up with TRBD2. The CDR3 is 14 residues long. Looked up from germline, CDR1 is MNHEY and CDR2 is SVGEGT. With V trimmed by 7 bases and J by 3 bases, 5 bases remained unmatched. In DNA form, the CDR3 reads TGTGCCAGCACCCTCGGGACTAGCTACAATGAGCAGTTCTTC. Translation: CASTLGTSYNEQFF.

V is TRBV5-1 and J is TRBJ2-1; 7 nucleotides align to TRBD2. CDR1 is SGHRS and CDR2 is YFSETQ in the germline V gene. The CDR3 loop spans 16 amino acids. After removal of 2 bases from V and 10 bases from J, the junction contained 15 bases not matched to a gene. The CDR3: CASSFNQAGSVPEQFF. CDR3 coding DNA: TGCGCCAGCAGCTTTAACCAAGCGGGGTCTGTCCCGGAGCAGTTCTTC.

In this sample, this clonotype turned up many times. This chain links TRBV5-1 with TRBJ1-4, with D perhaps matching TRBD1 (5 bases). V was pared by 0 bases and J by 12 bases, with 15 bases between. The germline V gene encodes CDR1 SGHRS and CDR2 YFSETQ. This CDR3 is 14 amino acids long. This CDR3 is CASSLAMYGGELFF. The DNA for the CDR3 is TGCGCCAGCAGCTTGGCAATGTATGGGGGAGAACTGTTTTTT.

Ten or more counts support this clonotype. The gene calls are TRBV5-5 and TRBJ2-3; 8 bases fit TRBD2. Germline V lookup: CDR1 SGHKS, CDR2 YYEKEE (reference sequence). After removal of 4 bases from V and 5 bases from J, the junction contained 12 bases not matched to a gene. CDR3 length: 16 amino acids. The CDR3 loop reads CASSQAGSGEVDTQYF. CDR3 sequence (DNA): TGTGCCAGCAGCCAAGCAGGTAGCGGGGAGGTAGATACGCAGTATTTT.

This clonotype was counted between two and nine times. The chain recombines TRBV18 with TRBJ2-5; no clear D gene. Trimming removed 5 bases from V and 1 base from J, with 11 bases in between. The CDR3 consists of 14 residues. CDR1 is KGHSH and CDR2 is LQKENI in the germline V gene. CDR3 nucleotides: TGTGCCAGCTCATCTCCTGCCGGCCAAGAGACCCAGTACTTC. Translated: CASSSPAGQETQYF.

This clonotype was recorded a few times. V gene TRBV7-9 combines with J gene TRBJ2-5, with 7 positions matching TRBD2. CDR1 and CDR2 (germline): SEHNR, FQNEAQ (reference sequence). The CDR3 is 16 amino acids. J lost 1 base, V lost 1 base, and 6 bases had no gene match. The CDR3 DNA sequence: TGTGCCAGCAGCTTAGGTGCGGGGGACCCCCAAGAGACCCAGTACTTC. It translates to CASSLGAGDPQETQYF.

The chain joins TRBV5-1 to TRBJ1-1; no clear D gene. The V gene's germline CDR1 is SGHRS and CDR2 YFSETQ. The CDR3 extends over 13 amino acids. Between the trimmed V and J ends, which lost 1 base and 8 bases, there was a span of 12 bases. The CDR3 sequence is CASSLKPDVEAFF. The CDR3 DNA reads as TGCGCCAGCAGCTTGAAGCCAGACGTCGAAGCTTTCTTT.

This clonotype appeared many times. The CDR3 DNA reads TGTGCCAGCAGCCCTAATCGGGGGTTGGGCGAGCAGTACGTC. Its translation is CASSPNRGLGEQYV. V and J are TRBV7-2 and TRBJ2-7; D possibly corresponds to TRBD2 (6 bases). CDR3 length equals 14 residues. The V end lost 5 bases, the J end lost 6 bases, and 17 bases lay between the germline ends. In germline, CDR1 is SGHTA, CDR2 FQGNSA.

The rearrangement links TRBV6-5 to TRBJ1-3; D not resolved. The CDR3 loop spans 15 amino acids. V was clipped by 8 bases and J by 2 bases, with 16 bases between them. Germline V gene data show CDR1 as MNHEY and CDR2 as SVGAGI. The CDR3 loop is CASARAPATGNTIYF. The DNA of the CDR3 is TGTGCCAGCGCCCGGGCCCCGGCCACTGGAAACACCATATATTTT.

This clonotype was recorded at least ten times. V is TRBV7-2 and J is TRBJ1-4; 9 bases align to TRBD1. In germline, CDR1 is SGHTA, CDR2 FQGNSA. V lost 1 base, J lost 5 bases, and 5 bases stayed unmatched. The CDR3 sequence is 16 residues long. The CDR3 sequence is CASSLVWGTGNEKLFF. The CDR3 DNA follows: TGTGCCAGCAGCTTAGTTTGGGGGACAGGGAATGAAAAACTGTTTTTT.

This clonotype occurred many times. The rearrangement links TRBV5-1 to TRBJ2-4; TRBD1 is a possible D gene (6 bases). The V end lost 3 bases, the J end lost 2 bases, and 18 bases lay between the germline ends. The CDR3 loop spans 17 amino acids. The V gene's germline CDR1 is SGHRS and CDR2 YFSETQ. DNA of the CDR3: TGCGCCAGCAGCTCGGCAGGACAGACACTTTCCAAAAACATTCAGTACTTC. Protein: CASSSAGQTLSKNIQYF.

The chain links TRBV5-1 to TRBJ2-1; TRBD1 matches at 8 bases. J gave up 0 bases and V 0 bases, and 8 bases lay outside the gene matches. CDR1 is SGHRS, CDR2 YFSETQ, per germline. This CDR3 has 18 amino acids. CDR3 DNA: TGCGCCAGCAGCTTGGCCGGTACAGGGGGACCCTCCTACAATGAGCAGTTCTTC. Translating gives CASSLAGTGGPSYNEQFF.

The chain is built from TRBV12-3 or TRBV12-4 and TRBJ1-1; 7 positions agree with TRBD1. V lost 4 bases, J lost 7 bases, and 9 bases stayed unmatched. This CDR3 contains 14 residues. The CDR3 DNA is TGTGCCAGCAGTTCGTCACAGGGGAAGGTTGAAGCTTTCTTT. This codes for CASSSSQGKVEAFF.

This clonotype was counted only a few times. This rearrangement joins TRBV20-1 to TRBJ2-1, with 11 bases lining up with TRBD2. The CDR3 spans 16 residues. Germline V gene sequence: CDR1 DFQATT, CDR2 SNEGSKA (reference sequence). V dropped 5 bases and J dropped 8; count of bases not matched to a gene: 14. Written as DNA, the CDR3 is TGCAGTGCTGCCCCCCGGCGAACTAGCGGGGGTCATGAGCAGTTCTTC. Translation: CSAAPRRTSGGHEQFF.

The chain combines TRBV28 with TRBJ2-1, with TRBD2 matching over 8 bases. CDR1 is MDHEN, CDR2 SYDVKM, per germline. J gave up 6 bases and V 6 bases, and 10 bases lay outside the gene matches. CDR3 length equals 15 residues. DNA of the CDR3: TGTGCCAGCAGCTCAGCGGGACTAGTCGGCAATGAGCAGTTCTTC. Amino acids: CASSSAGLVGNEQFF.

This clonotype was detected a few times. CDR3 in amino acids: CASSRNRRPDTQYF. CDR3 in DNA: TGCGCCAGCAGTCGTAACCGTAGACCAGATACGCAGTATTTT. J is TRBJ2-3 and V is TRBV5-1; D remains ambiguous. Germline lookup yields CDR1 SGHRS and CDR2 YFSETQ. This CDR3 is 14 amino acids long. V was clipped by 5 bases and J by 4 bases, with 14 bases between them. Full variable domain (rest looked up from reference TRBV5-1 and TRBJ2-3): KAGVTQTPRYLIKTRGQQVTLSCSPISGHRSVSWYQQTPGQGLQFLFEYFSETQRNKGNFPGRFSGRQFSNSRSEMNVSTLELGDSALYLCASSRNRRPDTQYFGPGTRLTVL.

This rearrangement joins TRBV6-6 to TRBJ2-1; the D gene is possibly TRBD2 (5 bases). V was cut by 6 bases and J by 0 bases, with 12 bases left in between. Per germline, CDR1 MNHNY and CDR2 SVGAGI (reference sequence). The length of the CDR3 is 15 residues. DNA of the CDR3: TGTGCCAGCAGAACGGACGGACTCTCCTACAATGAGCAGTTCTTC. It translates to CASRTDGLSYNEQFF.